Listed below are T cell receptor beta chains from one sample, sequenced in a study of cytomegalovirus exposure and HLA in healthy donors. Assay used: immunoSEQ multiplex PCR; TCRdb lists only in-frame clones, some missing. This sample has 150,000 to 200,000 clones, with roughly 79% found just once. The sample consisted of PBMCs. These TCRs come from a woman aged 18-29 years in good health and CMV-seropositive. Each CDR3 is given without its conserved first and last residue. Clone size is shown for a subset of rows, as once, few, many or a class of expanded clone.

v_gene: TRBV7-2
abundance: NA
j_gene: TRBJ1-5
CDR3aa: ASSLYGDQPQH

v_gene: TRBV29-1
abundance: NA
j_gene: TRBJ2-7
CDR3aa: SVEEGGDRGPEQY

v_gene: TRBV15
abundance: once
j_gene: TRBJ2-7
CDR3aa: ATSRVGQGSYEQY

v_gene: TRBV6-1
abundance: NA
j_gene: TRBJ1-6
CDR3aa: ASSESSYNSPLH

v_gene: TRBV29-1
abundance: NA
j_gene: TRBJ2-1
CDR3aa: SVQGSRYNEQF

v_gene: TRBV10-1
abundance: NA
j_gene: TRBJ2-1
CDR3aa: ASSESPRGLDNEQF

v_gene: TRBV7-9
abundance: NA
j_gene: TRBJ2-1
CDR3aa: ASSLRSPGQMYLYDEQF

v_gene: TRBV7-3
abundance: once
j_gene: TRBJ2-3
CDR3aa: ASSLTPGGLPTDTQY

v_gene: TRBV7-9
abundance: NA
j_gene: TRBJ1-1
CDR3aa: ASTVGGPTEAF

v_gene: TRBV19
abundance: NA
j_gene: TRBJ1-2
CDR3aa: ASSVQGRNYGYT

v_gene: TRBV27
abundance: NA
j_gene: TRBJ1-6
CDR3aa: ASSSLYSPLH

v_gene: TRBV9
abundance: NA
j_gene: TRBJ1-2
CDR3aa: ASSATQGAAAYGYT

v_gene: TRBV9
abundance: NA
j_gene: TRBJ2-5
CDR3aa: ASSVDRGRETQY

v_gene: TRBV29-1
abundance: once
j_gene: TRBJ1-4
CDR3aa: SVLGGEKLF

v_gene: TRBV2
abundance: NA
j_gene: NA
CDR3aa: ASSDRDRQYEQY

v_gene: TRBV18
abundance: NA
j_gene: TRBJ1-2
CDR3aa: ASSYSQGFLGYT

v_gene: TRBV7-9
abundance: few
j_gene: TRBJ2-7
CDR3aa: ASSLGPSGTSYEQY

v_gene: TRBV5-1
abundance: NA
j_gene: TRBJ1-3
CDR3aa: ASSITPQTGQIINTIY

v_gene: TRBV6-1
abundance: once
j_gene: TRBJ1-2
CDR3aa: ASSATGVRDVYT

v_gene: TRBV5-6
abundance: NA
j_gene: TRBJ2-1
CDR3aa: ASSSFYNEQF

v_gene: TRBV6-1
abundance: NA
j_gene: TRBJ2-2
CDR3aa: ASSRLAGDTGELF

v_gene: TRBV4-3
abundance: NA
j_gene: TRBJ2-2
CDR3aa: ASSREGGGVGELF